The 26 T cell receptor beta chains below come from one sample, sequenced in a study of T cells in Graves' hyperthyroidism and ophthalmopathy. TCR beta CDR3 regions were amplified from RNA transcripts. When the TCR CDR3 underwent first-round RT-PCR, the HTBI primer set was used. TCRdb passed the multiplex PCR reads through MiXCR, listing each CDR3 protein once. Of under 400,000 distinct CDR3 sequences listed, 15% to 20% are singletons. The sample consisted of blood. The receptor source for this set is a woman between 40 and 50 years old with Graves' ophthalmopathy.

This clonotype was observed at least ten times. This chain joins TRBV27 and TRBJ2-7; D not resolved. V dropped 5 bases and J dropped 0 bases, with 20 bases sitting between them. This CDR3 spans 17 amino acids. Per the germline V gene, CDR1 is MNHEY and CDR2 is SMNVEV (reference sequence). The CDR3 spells CASSPNGWVTDSYEQYF. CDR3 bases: TGTGCCAGCAGTCCCAACGGATGGGTAACAGACTCCTACGAGCAGTACTTC.

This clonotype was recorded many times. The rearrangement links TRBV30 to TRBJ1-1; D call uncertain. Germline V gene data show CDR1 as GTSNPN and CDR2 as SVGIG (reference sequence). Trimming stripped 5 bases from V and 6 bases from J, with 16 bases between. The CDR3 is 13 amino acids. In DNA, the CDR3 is TGTGCCTGGTCCATCCGGGGTCCTTCTGAAGCTTTCTTT. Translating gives CAWSIRGPSEAFF.

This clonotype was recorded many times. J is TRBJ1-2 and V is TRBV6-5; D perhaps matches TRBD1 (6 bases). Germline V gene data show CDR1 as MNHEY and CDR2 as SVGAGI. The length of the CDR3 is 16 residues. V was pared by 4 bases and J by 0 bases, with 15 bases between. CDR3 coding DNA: TGTGCCAGCAGTTCACCCCGACAGGCAACTAACTATGGCTACACCTTC. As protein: CASSSPRQATNYGYTF.

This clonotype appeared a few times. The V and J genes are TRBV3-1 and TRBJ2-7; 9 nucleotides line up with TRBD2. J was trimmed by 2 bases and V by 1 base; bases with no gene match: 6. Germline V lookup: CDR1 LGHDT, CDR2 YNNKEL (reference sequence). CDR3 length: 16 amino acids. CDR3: CASSQGLAVTPYEQYF. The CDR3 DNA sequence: TGTGCCAGCAGCCAAGGACTAGCGGTCACACCCTACGAGCAGTACTTC.

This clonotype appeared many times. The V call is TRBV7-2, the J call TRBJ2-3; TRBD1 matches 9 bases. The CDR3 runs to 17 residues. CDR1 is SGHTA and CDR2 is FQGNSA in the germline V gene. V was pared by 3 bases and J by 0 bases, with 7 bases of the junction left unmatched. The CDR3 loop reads CASSLATGGFSTDTQYF. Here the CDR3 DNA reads TGTGCCAGCAGCTTGGCAACAGGGGGCTTTAGCACAGATACGCAGTATTTT.

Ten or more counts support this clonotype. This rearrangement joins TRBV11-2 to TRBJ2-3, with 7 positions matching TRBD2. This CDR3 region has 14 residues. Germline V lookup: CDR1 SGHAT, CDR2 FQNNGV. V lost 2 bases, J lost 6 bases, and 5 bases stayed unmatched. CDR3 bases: TGTGCCAGCAGCTTATTTATGGGAGGGGATACGCAGTATTTT. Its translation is CASSLFMGGDTQYF.

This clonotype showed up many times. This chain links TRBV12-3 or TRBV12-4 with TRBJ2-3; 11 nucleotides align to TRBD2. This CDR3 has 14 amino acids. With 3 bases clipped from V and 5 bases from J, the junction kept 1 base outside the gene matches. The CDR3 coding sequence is TGTGCCAGCAGTTTGACTAGCGGGAAAGATACGCAGTATTTT. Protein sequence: CASSLTSGKDTQYF.

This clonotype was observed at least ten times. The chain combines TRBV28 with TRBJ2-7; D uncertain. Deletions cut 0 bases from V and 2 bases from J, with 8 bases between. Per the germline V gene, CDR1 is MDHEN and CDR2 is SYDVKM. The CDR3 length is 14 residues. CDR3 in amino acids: CASSLWDLTYEQYF. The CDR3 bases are TGTGCCAGCAGTTTATGGGACCTAACCTACGAGCAGTACTTC.

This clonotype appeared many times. DNA for the CDR3: TGTGCCAGTGCTCCAGTCCCTGGTGGGGAGCAGTACTTC. Translation: CASAPVPGGEQYF. The chain recombines TRBV19 with TRBJ2-7; D not certain. Trimming stripped 8 bases from V and 7 bases from J, with 18 bases between. The CDR3 is made up of 13 amino acids. From germline, CDR1 is LNHDA and CDR2 SQIVND (reference sequence).

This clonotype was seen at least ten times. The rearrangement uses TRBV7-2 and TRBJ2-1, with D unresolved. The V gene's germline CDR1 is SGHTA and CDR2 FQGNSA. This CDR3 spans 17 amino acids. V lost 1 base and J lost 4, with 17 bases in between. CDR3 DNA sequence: TGTGCCAGCAGCTTAGTCCTAATGGCGCAATATTACAATGAGCAGTTCTTC. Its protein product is CASSLVLMAQYYNEQFF.

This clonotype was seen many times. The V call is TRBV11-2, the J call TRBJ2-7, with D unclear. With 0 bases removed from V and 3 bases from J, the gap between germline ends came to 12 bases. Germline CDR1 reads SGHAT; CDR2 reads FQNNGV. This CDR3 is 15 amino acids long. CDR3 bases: TGTGCCAGCAGCTTAGATCACGGCAAAAGCTACGAGCAGTACTTC. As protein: CASSLDHGKSYEQYF.

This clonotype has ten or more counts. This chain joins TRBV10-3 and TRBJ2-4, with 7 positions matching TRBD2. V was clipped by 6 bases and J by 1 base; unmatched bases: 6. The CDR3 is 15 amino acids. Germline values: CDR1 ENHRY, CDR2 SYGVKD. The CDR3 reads CAISPGGQAKNIQYF. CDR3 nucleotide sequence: TGTGCCATCAGCCCGGGGGGTCAGGCCAAAAACATTCAGTACTTC.

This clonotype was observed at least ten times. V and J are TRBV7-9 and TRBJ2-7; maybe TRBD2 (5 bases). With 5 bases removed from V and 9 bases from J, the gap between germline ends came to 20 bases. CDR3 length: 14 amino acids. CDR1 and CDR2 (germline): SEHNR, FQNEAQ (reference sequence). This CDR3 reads CASSPPRVGDRQYF. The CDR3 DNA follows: TGTGCCAGCAGCCCCCCTCGGGTGGGAGATAGGCAGTACTTC.

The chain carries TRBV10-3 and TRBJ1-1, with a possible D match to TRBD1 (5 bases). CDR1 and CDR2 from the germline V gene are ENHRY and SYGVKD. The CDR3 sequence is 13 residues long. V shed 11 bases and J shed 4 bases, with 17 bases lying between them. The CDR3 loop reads CAASRAGGTEAFF. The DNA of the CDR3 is TGTGCCGCATCCCGGGCGGGGGGCACTGAAGCTTTCTTT.

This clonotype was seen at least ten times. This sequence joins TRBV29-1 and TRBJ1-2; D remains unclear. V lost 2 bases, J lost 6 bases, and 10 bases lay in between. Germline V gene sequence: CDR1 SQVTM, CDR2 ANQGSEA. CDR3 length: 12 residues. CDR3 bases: TGCAGCGTTGAAAGGTCAGCTAATGGCTACACCTTC. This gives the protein CSVERSANGYTF.

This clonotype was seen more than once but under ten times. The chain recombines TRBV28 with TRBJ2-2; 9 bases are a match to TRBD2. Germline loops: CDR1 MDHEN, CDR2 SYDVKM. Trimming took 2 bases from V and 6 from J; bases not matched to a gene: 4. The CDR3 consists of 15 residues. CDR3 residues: CASSLGSGSSGELFF. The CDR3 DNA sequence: TGTGCCAGCAGTTTAGGTAGCGGGAGCTCCGGGGAGCTGTTTTTT. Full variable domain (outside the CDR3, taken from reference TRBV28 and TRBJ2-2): DVKVTQSSRYLVKRTGEKVFLECVQDMDHENMFWYRQDPGLGLRLIYFSYDVKMKEKGDIPEGYSVSREKKERFSLILESASTNQTSMYLCASSLGSGSSGELFFGEGSRLTVL.

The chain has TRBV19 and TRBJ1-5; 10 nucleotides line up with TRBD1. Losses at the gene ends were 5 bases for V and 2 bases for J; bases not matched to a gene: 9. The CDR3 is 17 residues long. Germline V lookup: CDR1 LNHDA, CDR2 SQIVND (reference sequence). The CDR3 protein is CASSERTGGIGNQPQHF. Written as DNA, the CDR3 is TGTGCCAGTAGTGAGCGGACAGGGGGTATAGGCAATCAGCCCCAGCATTTT.

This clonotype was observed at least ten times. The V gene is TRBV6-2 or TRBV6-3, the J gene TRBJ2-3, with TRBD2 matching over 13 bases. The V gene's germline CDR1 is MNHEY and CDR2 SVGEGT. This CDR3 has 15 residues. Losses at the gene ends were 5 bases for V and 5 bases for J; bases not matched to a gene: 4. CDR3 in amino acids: CASSQLAGGIDTQYF. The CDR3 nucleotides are TGTGCCAGCAGTCAACTAGCGGGAGGGATAGATACGCAGTATTTT.

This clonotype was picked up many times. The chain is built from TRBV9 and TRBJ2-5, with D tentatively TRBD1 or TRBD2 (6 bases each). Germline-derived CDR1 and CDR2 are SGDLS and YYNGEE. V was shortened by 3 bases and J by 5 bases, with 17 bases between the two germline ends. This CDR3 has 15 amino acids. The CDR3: CASSASSGAVETQYF. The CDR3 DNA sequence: TGTGCCAGCAGCGCGAGTTCGGGGGCGGTGGAGACCCAGTACTTC.

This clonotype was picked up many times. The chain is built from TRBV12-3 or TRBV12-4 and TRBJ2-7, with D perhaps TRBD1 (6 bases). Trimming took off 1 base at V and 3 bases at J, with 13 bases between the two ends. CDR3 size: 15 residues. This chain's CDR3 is CASSLDQGRSYEQYF. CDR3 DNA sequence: TGTGCCAGCAGTTTAGACCAGGGGCGTAGCTACGAGCAGTACTTC.

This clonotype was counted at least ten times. CDR3 in amino acids: CASSYSLEAAFF. The CDR3 coding sequence is TGTGCCAGCAGTTACTCCCTGGAGGCGGCTTTCTTT. The chain couples TRBV6-5 to TRBJ1-1; D remains ambiguous. Trimming pared 0 bases from V and 11 bases from J, leaving 10 bases between. Germline V gene sequence: CDR1 MNHEY, CDR2 SVGAGI. The CDR3 runs to 12 residues.

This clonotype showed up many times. CDR3 sequence (DNA): TGCGCCAGCAGCTCACTTCAGGGGAGGAACACTGAAGCTTTCTTT. This sequence encodes CASSSLQGRNTEAFF. The V call is TRBV5-1, the J call TRBJ1-1, with a possible D match to TRBD1 (6 bases). V shed 3 bases and J shed 1 base, with 13 bases lying between them. Germline V gene data show CDR1 as SGHRS and CDR2 as YFSETQ. The CDR3 consists of 15 residues.

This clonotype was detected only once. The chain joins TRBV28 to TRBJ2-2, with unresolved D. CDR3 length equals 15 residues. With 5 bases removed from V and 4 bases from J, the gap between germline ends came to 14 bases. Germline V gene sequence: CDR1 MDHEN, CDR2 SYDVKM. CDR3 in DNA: TGTGCCAGCAGTGCACAACCGGGCCCCACCGGGGAGCTGTTTTTT. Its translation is CASSAQPGPTGELFF.

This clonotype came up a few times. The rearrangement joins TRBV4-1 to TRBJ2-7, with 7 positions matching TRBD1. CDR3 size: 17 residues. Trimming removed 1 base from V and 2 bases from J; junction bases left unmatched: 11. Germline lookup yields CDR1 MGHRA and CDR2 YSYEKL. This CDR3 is CASSQGSVGQPAYEQYF. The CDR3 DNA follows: TGCGCCAGCAGCCAAGGTTCGGTGGGACAGCCGGCCTACGAGCAGTACTTC.

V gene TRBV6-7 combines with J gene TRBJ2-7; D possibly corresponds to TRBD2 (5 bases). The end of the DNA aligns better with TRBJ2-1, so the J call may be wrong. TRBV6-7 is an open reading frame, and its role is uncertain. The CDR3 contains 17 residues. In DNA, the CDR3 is TGTGCCAGCAGTTACTCGATGAGGGCGCACGGAATCTACGAGCAGTTCTTC. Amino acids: CASSYSMRAHGIYEQFF.

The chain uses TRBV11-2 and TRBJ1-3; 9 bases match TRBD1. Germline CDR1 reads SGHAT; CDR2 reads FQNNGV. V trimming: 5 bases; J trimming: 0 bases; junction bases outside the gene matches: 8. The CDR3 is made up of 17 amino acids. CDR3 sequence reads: CASSPGTGRPSGNTIYF. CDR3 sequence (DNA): TGTGCCAGCAGCCCCGGGACAGGGCGCCCCTCTGGAAACACCATATATTTT.